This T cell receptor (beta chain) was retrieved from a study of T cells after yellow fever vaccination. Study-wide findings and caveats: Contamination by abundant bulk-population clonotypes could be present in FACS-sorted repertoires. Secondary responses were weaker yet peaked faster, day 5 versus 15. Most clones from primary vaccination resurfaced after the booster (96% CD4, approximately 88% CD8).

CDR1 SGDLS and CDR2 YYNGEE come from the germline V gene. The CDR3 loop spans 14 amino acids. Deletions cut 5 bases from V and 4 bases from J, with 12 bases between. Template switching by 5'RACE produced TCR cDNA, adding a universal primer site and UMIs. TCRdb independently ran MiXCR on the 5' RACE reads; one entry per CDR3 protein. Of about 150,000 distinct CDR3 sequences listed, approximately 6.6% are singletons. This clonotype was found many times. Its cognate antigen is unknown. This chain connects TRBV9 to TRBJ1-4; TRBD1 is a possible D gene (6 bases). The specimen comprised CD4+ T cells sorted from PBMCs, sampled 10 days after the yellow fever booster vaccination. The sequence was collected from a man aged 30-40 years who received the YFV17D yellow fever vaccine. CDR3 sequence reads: CASSAQGFNEKLFF. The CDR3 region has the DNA TGTGCCAGCAGTGCCCAGGGGTTTAATGAAAAACTGTTTTTT.